This entry is about one TCR beta chain. Its specificity is unknown. At the DNA level, this CDR3 is encoded by other sequences in the same sample as well. The data derive from a study of beta chain features in type 1 diabetes. Trimming cost V 3 bases and J 6 bases, with 4 bases left between them. Germline lookup yields CDR1 SEHNR and CDR2 FQNEAQ (reference sequence). The CDR3 extends over 11 amino acids. Points from the study as a whole: The study found fewer insertions and more deletions at VDJ junctions in type 1 diabetes patients.

Approximately 100 mL of blood, on average, came from one heparinised draw per donor. The authors sorted CD4+ naive, central memory, regulatory and stem cell-like memory cells via CD45RO/CCR7/CD25/CD127/CD95/CD27. The study reverse transcribed the entire isolated RNA, so it sequenced expressed TCRB transcripts. The protocol was immunoSEQ multiplex PCR, while the TCRdb copy is restricted to in-frame clones and leaves out a portion. The sample lists about 210,000 clones; approximately 11% were seen once. This chain links TRBV7-9 with TRBJ2-3; D is uncertain. This clonotype was sampled from a man aged 18 to 30 in good health. Sample: central memory CD4+ T cells from blood. The CDR3 nucleotides read TGTGCCAGCAGCTTCGCGGATACGCAGTATTTT. Translating it yields CASSFADTQYF.